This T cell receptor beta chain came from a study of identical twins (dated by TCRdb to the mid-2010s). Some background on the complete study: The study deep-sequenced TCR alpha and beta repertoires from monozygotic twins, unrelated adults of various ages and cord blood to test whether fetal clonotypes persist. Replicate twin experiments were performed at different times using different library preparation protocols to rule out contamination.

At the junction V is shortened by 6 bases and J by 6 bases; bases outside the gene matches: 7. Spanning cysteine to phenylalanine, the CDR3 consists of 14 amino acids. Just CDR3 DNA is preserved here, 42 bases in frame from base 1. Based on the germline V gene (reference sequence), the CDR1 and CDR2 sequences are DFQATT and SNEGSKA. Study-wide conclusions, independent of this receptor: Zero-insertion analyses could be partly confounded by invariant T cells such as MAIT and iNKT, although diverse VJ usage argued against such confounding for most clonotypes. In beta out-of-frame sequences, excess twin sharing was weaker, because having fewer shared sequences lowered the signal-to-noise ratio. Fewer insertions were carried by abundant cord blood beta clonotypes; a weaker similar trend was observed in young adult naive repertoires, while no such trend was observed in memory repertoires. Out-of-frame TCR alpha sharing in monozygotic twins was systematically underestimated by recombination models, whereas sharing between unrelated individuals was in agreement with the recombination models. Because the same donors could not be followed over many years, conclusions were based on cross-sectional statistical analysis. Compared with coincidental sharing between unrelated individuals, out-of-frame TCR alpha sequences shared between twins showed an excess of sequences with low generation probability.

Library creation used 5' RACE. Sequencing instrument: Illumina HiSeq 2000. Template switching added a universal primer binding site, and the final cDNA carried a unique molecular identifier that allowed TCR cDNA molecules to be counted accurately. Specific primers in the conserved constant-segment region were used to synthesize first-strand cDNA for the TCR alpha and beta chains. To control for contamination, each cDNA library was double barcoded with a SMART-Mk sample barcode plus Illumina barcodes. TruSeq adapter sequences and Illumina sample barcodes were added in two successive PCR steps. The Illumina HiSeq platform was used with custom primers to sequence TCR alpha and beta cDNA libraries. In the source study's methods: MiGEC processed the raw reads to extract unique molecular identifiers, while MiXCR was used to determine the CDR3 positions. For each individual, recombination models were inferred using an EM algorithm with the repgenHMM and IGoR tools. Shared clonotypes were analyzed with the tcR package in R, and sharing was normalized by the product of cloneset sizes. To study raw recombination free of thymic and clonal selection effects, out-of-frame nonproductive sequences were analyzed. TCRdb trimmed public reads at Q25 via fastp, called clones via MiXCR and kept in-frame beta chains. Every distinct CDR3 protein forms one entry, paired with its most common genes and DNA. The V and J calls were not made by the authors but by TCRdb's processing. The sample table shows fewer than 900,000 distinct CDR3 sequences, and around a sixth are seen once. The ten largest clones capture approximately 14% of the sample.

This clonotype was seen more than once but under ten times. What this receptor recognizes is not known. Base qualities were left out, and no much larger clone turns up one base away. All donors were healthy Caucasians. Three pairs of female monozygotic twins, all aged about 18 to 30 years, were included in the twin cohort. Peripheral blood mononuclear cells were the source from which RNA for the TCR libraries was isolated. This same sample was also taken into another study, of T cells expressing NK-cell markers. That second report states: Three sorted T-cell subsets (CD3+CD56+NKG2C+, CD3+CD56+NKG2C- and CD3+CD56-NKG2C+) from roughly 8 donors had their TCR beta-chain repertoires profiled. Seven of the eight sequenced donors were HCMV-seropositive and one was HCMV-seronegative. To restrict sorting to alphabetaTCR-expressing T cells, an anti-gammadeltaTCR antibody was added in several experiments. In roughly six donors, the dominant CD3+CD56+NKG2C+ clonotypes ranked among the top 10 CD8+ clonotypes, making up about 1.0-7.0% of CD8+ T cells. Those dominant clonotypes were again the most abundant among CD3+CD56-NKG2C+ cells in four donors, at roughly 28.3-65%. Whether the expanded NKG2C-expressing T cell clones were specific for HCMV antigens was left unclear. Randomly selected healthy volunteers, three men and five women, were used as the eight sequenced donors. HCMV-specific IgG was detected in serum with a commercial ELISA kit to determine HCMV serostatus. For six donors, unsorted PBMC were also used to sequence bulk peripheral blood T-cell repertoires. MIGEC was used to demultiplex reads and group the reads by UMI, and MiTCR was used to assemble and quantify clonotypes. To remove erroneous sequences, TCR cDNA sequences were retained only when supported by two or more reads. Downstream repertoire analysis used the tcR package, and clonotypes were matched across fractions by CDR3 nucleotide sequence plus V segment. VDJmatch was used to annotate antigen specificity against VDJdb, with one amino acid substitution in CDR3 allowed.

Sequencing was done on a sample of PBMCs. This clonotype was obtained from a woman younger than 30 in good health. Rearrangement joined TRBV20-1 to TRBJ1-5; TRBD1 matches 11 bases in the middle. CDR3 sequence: CSAWGQGGAQPQHF. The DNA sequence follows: TGCAGTGCCTGGGGACAGGGGGGAGCTCAGCCCCAGCATTTT.